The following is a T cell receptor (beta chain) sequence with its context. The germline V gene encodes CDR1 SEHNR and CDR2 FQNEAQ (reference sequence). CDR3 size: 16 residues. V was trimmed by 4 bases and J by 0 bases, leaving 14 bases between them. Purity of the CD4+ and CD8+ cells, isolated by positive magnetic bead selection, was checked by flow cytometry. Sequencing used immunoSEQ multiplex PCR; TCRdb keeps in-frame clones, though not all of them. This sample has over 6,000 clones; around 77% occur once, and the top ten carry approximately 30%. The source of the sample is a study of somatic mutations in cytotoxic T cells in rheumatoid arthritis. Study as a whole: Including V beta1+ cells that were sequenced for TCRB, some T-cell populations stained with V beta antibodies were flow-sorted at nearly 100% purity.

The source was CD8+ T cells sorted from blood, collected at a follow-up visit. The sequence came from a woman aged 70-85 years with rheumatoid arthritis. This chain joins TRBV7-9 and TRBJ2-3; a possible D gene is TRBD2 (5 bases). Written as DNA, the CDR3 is TGTGCCAGCAGCTCTTTACTAGTAGGGAGCACAGATACGCAGTATTTT. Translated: CASSSLLVGSTDTQYF. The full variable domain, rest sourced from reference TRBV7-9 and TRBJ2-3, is DTGVSQNPRHKITKRGQNVTFRCDPISEHNRLYWYRQTLGQGPEFLTYFQNEAQLEKSRLLSDRFSAERPKGSFSTLEIQRTEQGDSAMYLCASSSLLVGSTDTQYFGPGTRLTVL.